This T cell receptor (beta chain) is from a study of T cell changes during pregnancy in multiple sclerosis. After removal of 1 base from V and 4 bases from J, the junction contained 7 bases not matched to a gene. The CDR3 sequence is 15 residues long. Per the germline V gene, CDR1 is MNHEY and CDR2 is SMNVEV (reference sequence). The method was immunoSEQ multiplex PCR; TCRdb's version includes in-frame clones alone and lacks a portion of them. The profile covers tens of thousands of clones, with nearly 95% appearing a single time and more than 2% taken by the ten largest. The source material was CD8+ T cells from peripheral blood mononuclear cells, sampled in the third trimester of pregnancy. The receptor comes from a female donor with multiple sclerosis, enrolled in a pregnancy study. The chain uses TRBV27 and TRBJ2-7, with 7 bases fitting TRBD2. The DNA of the CDR3 is TGTGCCAGCAGTTTATACGCGGGAGCAGCGTACGAGCAGTACTTC. It translates to CASSLYAGAAYEQYF.